The rows below give T cell receptor beta chains drawn from one sample of a study of T cell responses to AZD1222 COVID-19 vaccine. Libraries were prepared by immunoSEQ multiplex PCR; TCRdb keeps only in-frame clonotypes and omits some of them. In the table there are about 150,000 clones, under 95% of which are singletons. Sequenced here: peripheral blood, sampled 28 days after the second AZD1222 dose. The receptors were sampled from an adult who received the AZD1222 COVID-19 vaccine. Each CDR3 is given with its conserved first and last residue. D genes are given only for firm matches. Size is omitted from some rows. Given values are once, few, many or a class for expanded clones.

j_gene: TRBJ2-4; v_gene: TRBV14; abundance: -; d_gene: -; CDR3aa: CASSQPQGTNIQYF; CDR3nt: TGTGCCAGCAGCCAACCACAGGGAACAAACATTCAGTACTTC
j_gene: TRBJ2-7; v_gene: TRBV6-5; abundance: -; d_gene: -; CDR3aa: CASQATSSYEQYF; CDR3nt: TGTGCCAGTCAGGCGACTAGTTCCTACGAGCAGTACTTC
j_gene: TRBJ2-1; v_gene: TRBV5-1; abundance: -; d_gene: TRBD2; CDR3aa: CASSLLANEQFF; CDR3nt: TGCGCCAGCAGCTTACTAGCGAATGAGCAGTTCTTC
j_gene: TRBJ1-5; v_gene: TRBV29-1; abundance: -; d_gene: -; CDR3aa: CSVGGGGSGQPQHF; CDR3nt: TGCAGCGTCGGGGGGGGCGGGTCTGGTCAGCCCCAGCATTTT
j_gene: TRBJ2-7; v_gene: TRBV27; abundance: few; d_gene: TRBD1; CDR3aa: CASSPQGQGIEQYF; CDR3nt: TGTGCCAGCAGTCCCCAGGGACAGGGAATCGAGCAGTACTTC
j_gene: TRBJ1-5; v_gene: TRBV6-5; abundance: once; d_gene: -; CDR3aa: CASSLSAGEDQPQHF; CDR3nt: TGTGCCAGCAGCCTTTCGGCGGGAGAGGATCAGCCCCAGCATTTT
j_gene: TRBJ1-1; v_gene: TRBV7-2; abundance: -; d_gene: -; CDR3aa: CASSLEANTEAFF; CDR3nt: TGTGCCAGCAGCTTAGAGGCGAACACTGAAGCTTTCTTT
j_gene: TRBJ1-2; v_gene: TRBV24-1; abundance: -; d_gene: -; CDR3aa: CATSDTAGGRDGYTF; CDR3nt: TGTGCCACCAGTGATACCGCCGGAGGGAGGGATGGCTACACCTTC
j_gene: TRBJ2-5; v_gene: TRBV27; abundance: -; d_gene: -; CDR3aa: CASSTRARDGLETQYF; CDR3nt: TGTGCCAGCAGCACAAGGGCGCGGGACGGGCTAGAGACCCAGTACTTC
j_gene: TRBJ1-2; v_gene: TRBV5-1; abundance: -; d_gene: -; CDR3aa: CASSLETPNYGYTF; CDR3nt: TGCGCCAGCAGCTTGGAGACACCCAACTATGGCTACACCTTC
j_gene: TRBJ2-7; v_gene: TRBV9; abundance: -; d_gene: -; CDR3aa: CASSVAGDTYEQYF; CDR3nt: TGTGCCAGCAGCGTAGCCGGGGATACCTACGAGCAGTACTTC
j_gene: TRBJ1-5; v_gene: TRBV5-4; abundance: -; d_gene: TRBD1; CDR3aa: CASSLGGQAGNQPQHF; CDR3nt: TGTGCCAGCAGCTTGGGTGGACAGGCGGGCAATCAGCCCCAGCATTTT
j_gene: TRBJ2-2; v_gene: TRBV18; abundance: -; d_gene: -; CDR3aa: CASSQYRGGVTGELFF; CDR3nt: TGTGCCAGCTCACAGTACAGGGGAGGCGTTACCGGGGAGCTGTTTTTT
j_gene: TRBJ2-7; v_gene: TRBV28; abundance: -; d_gene: TRBD1; CDR3aa: CASREQGAPYEQYF; CDR3nt: TGTGCCAGCAGGGAGCAGGGGGCCCCCTACGAGCAGTACTTC
j_gene: TRBJ1-2; v_gene: TRBV5-8; abundance: -; d_gene: -; CDR3aa: CASSLEGYNYGYTF; CDR3nt: TGTGCCAGCAGCCTCGAAGGGTATAACTATGGCTACACCTTC
j_gene: TRBJ1-4; v_gene: TRBV28; abundance: -; d_gene: -; CDR3aa: CASSWAWGGGFATNEKLFF; CDR3nt: TGTGCCAGCAGTTGGGCCTGGGGCGGGGGGTTTGCAACTAATGAAAAACTGTTTTTT
j_gene: TRBJ2-7; v_gene: TRBV11-1; abundance: -; d_gene: -; CDR3aa: CASSLGAYYEQYF; CDR3nt: TGTGCCAGCAGCTTAGGAGCGTACTACGAGCAGTACTTC
j_gene: TRBJ1-5; v_gene: TRBV12-5; abundance: few; d_gene: -; CDR3aa: CASGADPGRDWHF; CDR3nt: TGTGCTAGTGGCGCAGACCCCGGTCGCGATTGGCATTTT
j_gene: TRBJ2-5; v_gene: TRBV11-3; abundance: -; d_gene: -; CDR3aa: CASSFGSLQETQYF; CDR3nt: TGTGCCAGCAGCTTCGGCAGCCTCCAAGAGACCCAGTACTTC
j_gene: TRBJ2-3; v_gene: TRBV7-2; abundance: -; d_gene: -; CDR3aa: CASSTRTFPDTQYF; CDR3nt: TGTGCCAGCAGCACGAGGACTTTTCCGGATACGCAGTATTTT
j_gene: TRBJ1-1; v_gene: TRBV6-5; abundance: -; d_gene: -; CDR3aa: CASSYTAGNTEAFF; CDR3nt: TGTGCCAGCAGTTACACGGCGGGGAACACTGAAGCTTTCTTT
j_gene: TRBJ2-7; v_gene: TRBV19; abundance: -; d_gene: TRBD2; CDR3aa: CATTPPGLAGVYEQYF; CDR3nt: TGTGCCACAACACCCCCCGGACTAGCGGGAGTGTACGAGCAGTACTTC
j_gene: TRBJ1-1; v_gene: TRBV28; abundance: -; d_gene: -; CDR3aa: CAIIASGHQNTEAFF; CDR3nt: TGTGCCATCATTGCCTCGGGACATCAGAACACTGAAGCTTTCTTT